This T cell receptor (beta chain) was identified in a study of control samples from healthy donors and cancer patients. CDR3 length: 14 amino acids. Germline CDR1 reads MNHEY; CDR2 reads SMNVEV (reference sequence). The V end lost 2 bases, the J end lost 3 bases, and 10 bases lay between the germline ends. Profiled with immunoSEQ multiplex PCR; TCRdb holds only in-frame clones, not every one. The table lists 8,000 to 11,000 clones, approximately 90% of them singletons. Sample: PBMCs. The chain couples TRBV27 to TRBJ1-1; D remains ambiguous. The TCR comes from a man aged 55 to 69 with colorectal cancer. This chain's CDR3 is CASSLNPGYTEAFF. The CDR3 DNA is TGTGCCAGCAGTTTAAATCCGGGCTACACTGAAGCTTTCTTT.